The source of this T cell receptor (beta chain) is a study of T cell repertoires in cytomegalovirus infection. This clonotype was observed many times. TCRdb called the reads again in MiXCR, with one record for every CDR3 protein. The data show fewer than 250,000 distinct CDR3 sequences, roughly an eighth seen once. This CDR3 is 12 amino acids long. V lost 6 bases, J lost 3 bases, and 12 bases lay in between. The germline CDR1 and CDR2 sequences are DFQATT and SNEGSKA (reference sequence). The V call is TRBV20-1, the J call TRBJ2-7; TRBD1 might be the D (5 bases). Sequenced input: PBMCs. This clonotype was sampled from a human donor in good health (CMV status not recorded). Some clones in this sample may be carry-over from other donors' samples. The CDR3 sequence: CSARTPSYEQYF. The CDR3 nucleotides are TGCAGTGCAAGGACACCGAGCTACGAGCAGTACTTC.